This is a list of T cell receptor beta chains from one sample in a study of CD8+ T cells in alopecia areata. Profiling relied on immunoSEQ multiplex PCR, and the TCRdb table lists in-frame clones only, not all of them. Found here are 70,000 or so clones, approximately 58% of them singletons; the top ten hold approximately 15%. The starting material was CD8+ T cells sorted from blood, obtained at week 0. These receptors were obtained from a human donor with alopecia areata. CDR3s include the opening cysteine and the closing phenylalanine or tryptophan.

j_gene | v_gene | CDR3aa
TRBJ2-7 | TRBV29-1 | CSVEDNYEQYF
TRBJ2-1 | TRBV5-6 | CASSLGTSYNEQFF
TRBJ1-5 | TRBV9 | CASSVSGAYQPQHF
TRBJ1-2 | TRBV9 | CASSVEGGEGYTF
TRBJ2-5 | TRBV30 | CAWDPPVGEETQYF
TRBJ1-2 | TRBV5-1 | CASSSQDFNFYGYTF
TRBJ2-7 | TRBV4-2 | CASSQAGDAYEQYF
TRBJ2-2 | TRBV9 | CASSDSFGTGELFF
TRBJ1-5 | TRBV5-1 | CASSLAGGDQPQHF
- | TRBV28 | CASSLEHTYEQYF
TRBJ2-2 | TRBV29-1 | CSVEDETGFGNTGELFF
TRBJ2-1 | TRBV4-3 | CASSQDRLLSYNEQFF
TRBJ2-3 | TRBV27 | CASSYNTDTQYF
TRBJ2-3 | TRBV14 | CASSQVILAGGATDTQYF
TRBJ2-7 | TRBV2 | CASRAGQGPYEQYF
TRBJ1-6 | TRBV7-2 | CASSYVGSPLHF
TRBJ2-7 | TRBV11-1 | CASSDVTGEQYF
TRBJ1-1 | TRBV30 | CAWSEGIGYTEAFF
TRBJ2-1 | TRBV5-1 | CASSQPDNEQFF
TRBJ1-1 | TRBV6-5 | CASGGSEAFF
TRBJ2-1 | TRBV7-9 | CASSSTGLAGQYYNEQFF
TRBJ1-5 | TRBV4-1 | CASSREGTGGRTEPQHF
TRBJ2-2 | TRBV5-6 | CASSLPGGNTGELFF
TRBJ2-7 | TRBV27 | CASSLSGTETYEQYF
TRBJ2-1 | TRBV7-8 | CASSLGTTYNEQFF
TRBJ2-7 | TRBV4-1 | CASSQEGQGAYEQYF
TRBJ2-3 | TRBV18 | CATQKDTQYF
TRBJ1-3 | TRBV30 | CAWSLGRLSGNTIYF
TRBJ2-4 | TRBV28 | CASSHPLRAKNIQYF
TRBJ2-5 | TRBV4-3 | CASSQERDPRRAQYF
TRBJ2-7 | TRBV27 | CASSPRIAGAVEQYF
TRBJ2-7 | TRBV29-1 | CSVVQGVHEQYF
TRBJ2-7 | TRBV4-2 | CASSLSLGSYEQYF
TRBJ1-2 | TRBV5-4 | CASSLGLGGSYGYTF
TRBJ1-2 | TRBV30 | CAWSSTGGGYGYTF
TRBJ2-4 | TRBV27 | CASSEITQGDIQYF
TRBJ2-7 | TRBV6-1 | CASSEGGAYEQYF
TRBJ1-1 | TRBV5-1 | CASSSRAGNTEAFF
TRBJ2-1 | TRBV7-7 | CASSLASGGASEQFF
TRBJ2-3 | TRBV29-1 | CSVEDLRPGARGILTDTQYF
TRBJ2-7 | TRBV5-1 | CASSLSTGKSYEQYF
TRBJ2-2 | TRBV29-1 | CSVESATANTGELFF
TRBJ2-5 | TRBV7-9 | CASSYGRETQYF
TRBJ1-1 | TRBV7-9 | CASSWTGEFEAFF
TRBJ1-1 | TRBV7-9 | CASSPSLGQNEAFF
TRBJ2-1 | TRBV10-3 | CAISDDGARTYNEQFF
TRBJ2-5 | TRBV29-1 | CSVFRTGAQETQYF
TRBJ2-1 | TRBV29-1 | CSVEDRTGGFYNEQFF
TRBJ2-5 | TRBV30 | CAWSVTSGVQETQYF
TRBJ2-1 | TRBV29-1 | CSVYGTPYNEQFF
TRBJ2-1 | TRBV5-1 | CASSSHDSFGTGGYNEQFF
TRBJ2-5 | TRBV15 | CATSREHTIGDRDEETQYF
TRBJ1-1 | TRBV14 | CASSQDRGAGVMNTEAFF
TRBJ2-3 | TRBV7-9 | CASSLVGQEEQYF
TRBJ2-2 | TRBV30 | CAFLSGELFF